This T cell receptor beta chain was profiled in a study of T-cell reconstitution after alpha-beta-depleted transplantation in children. CDR3 size: 17 residues. Looked up from germline, CDR1 is MDHEN and CDR2 is SYDVKM. V dropped 4 bases and J dropped 6; count of bases not matched to a gene: 9. Preparation of the TCRbeta library used unique molecular identifiers. TCRdb independently ran MiXCR on the PCR reads; one entry per CDR3 protein. The table shows roughly 220,000 distinct CDR3 sequences, with about 12% occurring only once. This clonotype was seen at least ten times. The material sequenced was PBMCs from the stem cell graft donor, taken from the stem cell graft. This receptor was taken from a human donor who donated a stem cell graft to a child with acute lymphoblastic leukemia. The chain recombines TRBV28 with TRBJ2-3, with 14 bases matching TRBD2. Here the CDR3 reads CASSSPGLAGVGDTQYF. In DNA, the CDR3 is TGTGCCAGCAGTTCCCCGGGACTAGCGGGAGTAGGGGATACGCAGTATTTT.